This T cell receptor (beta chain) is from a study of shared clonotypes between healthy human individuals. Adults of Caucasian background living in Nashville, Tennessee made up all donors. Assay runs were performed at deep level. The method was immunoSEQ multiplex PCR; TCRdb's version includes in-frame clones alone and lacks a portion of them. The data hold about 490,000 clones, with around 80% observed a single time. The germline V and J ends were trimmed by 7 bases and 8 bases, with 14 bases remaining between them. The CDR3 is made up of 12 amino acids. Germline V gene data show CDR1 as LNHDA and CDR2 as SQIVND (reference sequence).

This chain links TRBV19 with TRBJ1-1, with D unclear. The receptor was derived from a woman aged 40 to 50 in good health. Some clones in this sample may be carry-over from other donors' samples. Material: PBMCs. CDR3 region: CASKEARGEAFF. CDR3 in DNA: TGTGCCAGTAAAGAGGCCCGCGGAGAAGCTTTCTTT.